The rows below give T cell receptor beta chains drawn from one sample of a study of control samples from healthy donors and cancer patients. Only in-frame clones appear in the TCRdb table, and some are missing; sequencing was by immunoSEQ multiplex PCR. The data show almost 90,000 clones, more than 75% seen once. The sequencing input was blood. Receptors were obtained from a man aged 25-45 years in good health. CDR3s include the opening cysteine and the closing phenylalanine or tryptophan. The order of the fields is V gene, D gene, J gene, CDR3 protein. A D gene is named only where the DNA matches it firmly.

V: TRBV12-5
D: TRBD1
J: TRBJ2-2
CDR3: CASALPVGTGNTGELFF

V: TRBV10-3
D: TRBD1
J: TRBJ1-1
CDR3: CAISGQGNTEAFF

V: TRBV29-1
D: TRBD1
J: TRBJ2-3
CDR3: CSVEKRQGATGTQYF

V: TRBV24-1
D: .
J: TRBJ1-5
CDR3: CATSDSLGFNQPQHF

V: TRBV7-3
D: TRBD2
J: TRBJ2-2
CDR3: CASSPSLAGDLTGELFF

V: TRBV18
D: .
J: TRBJ1-1
CDR3: CASSSGVGEAFF

V: TRBV5-1
D: TRBD2
J: TRBJ2-1
CDR3: CASRLNGLAGDEQFF

V: TRBV29-1
D: .
J: TRBJ1-4
CDR3: CSVVWADEKLFF

V: TRBV28
D: .
J: TRBJ1-2
CDR3: CASSLRATNYGYTF

V: TRBV7-7
D: TRBD2
J: TRBJ2-5
CDR3: CASSLSRGVQETQYF

V: TRBV4-1
D: .
J: TRBJ1-5
CDR3: CASSQALGGQPQHF

V: TRBV6-5
D: .
J: TRBJ2-6
CDR3: CASSSLALGANVLTF

V: TRBV6-5
D: .
J: TRBJ1-2
CDR3: CASSAGGYGYTF

V: TRBV29-1
D: TRBD1
J: TRBJ1-2
CDR3: CSVSGQTRPFNYGYTF

V: TRBV11-2
D: TRBD1
J: TRBJ2-7
CDR3: CASSVNRGETYEQYF

V: TRBV9
D: .
J: TRBJ2-7
CDR3: CASSASPTREQYF

V: TRBV4-1
D: .
J: TRBJ2-7
CDR3: CASSQEASRRAYEQYF

V: TRBV3-1/TRBV3-2
D: .
J: TRBJ1-3
CDR3: CASSQATGTGNTIYF

V: TRBV4-2
D: .
J: TRBJ2-2
CDR3: CASSLTGSTGELFF

V: TRBV28
D: .
J: TRBJ1-2
CDR3: CASSTQGGTTGGYTF

V: TRBV14
D: .
J: TRBJ2-1
CDR3: CASSQGVSSSYNEQFF

V: TRBV27
D: .
J: TRBJ2-1
CDR3: CASSFSGANYNEQFF

V: TRBV24-1
D: .
J: TRBJ2-2
CDR3: CATRAGSNTGELFF

V: TRBV3-1/TRBV3-2
D: .
J: TRBJ2-2
CDR3: CASGSGRVVTGELFF

V: TRBV6-5
D: .
J: TRBJ1-3
CDR3: CASSSLGGTGNTIYF

V: TRBV27
D: TRBD1
J: TRBJ1-6
CDR3: CASKIGTGHNSPLHF

V: TRBV12-3/TRBV12-4
D: .
J: TRBJ1-1
CDR3: CASSRPSRDEAFF

V: TRBV4-1
D: .
J: TRBJ2-5
CDR3: CASSQGPHRDQETQYF

V: TRBV6-5
D: .
J: TRBJ2-1
CDR3: CASSRDGNNEQFF

V: TRBV29-1
D: .
J: TRBJ2-3
CDR3: CSVAASLTDTQYF

V: TRBV30
D: .
J: TRBJ2-5
CDR3: CARQEQETQYF

V: TRBV7-8
D: .
J: TRBJ1-2
CDR3: CASSLSRVDGYTF

V: TRBV5-4
D: TRBD2
J: TRBJ2-1
CDR3: CASSLGTSGRYNEQFF

V: TRBV7-8
D: .
J: TRBJ2-1
CDR3: CASSSNRDNEQFF

V: TRBV7-8
D: .
J: TRBJ1-2
CDR3: CASSLLGRSSSVWGYTF

V: TRBV24-1
D: TRBD1
J: TRBJ2-7
CDR3: CATSEGTAPVYEQYF

V: TRBV23-1
D: .
J: TRBJ1-6
CDR3: CASSPLVAQGLPQFHSPLHF

V: TRBV14
D: TRBD1
J: TRBJ1-4
CDR3: CASSSRQGARDEKLFF

V: TRBV11-2
D: .
J: TRBJ2-1
CDR3: CASSQETGREQFF

V: TRBV27
D: TRBD1
J: TRBJ1-5
CDR3: CASSAQGAGQPQHF

V: TRBV4-1
D: .
J: TRBJ2-6
CDR3: CASSQEPSSGANVLTF

V: TRBV12-3/TRBV12-4
D: .
J: TRBJ1-2
CDR3: CASSLGVNYGYTF

V: TRBV21-1
D: .
J: TRBJ1-6
CDR3: CASSKESRWGQAGGDSPLHF

V: TRBV2
D: .
J: TRBJ2-3
CDR3: CASSEIDTQYF

V: TRBV13
D: TRBD1
J: TRBJ1-5
CDR3: CASSRQGSNQPQHF

V: TRBV9
D: .
J: TRBJ2-3
CDR3: CASSAWTTGTDTQYF

V: TRBV7-8
D: TRBD2
J: TRBJ2-2
CDR3: CATCSRLAGTGELFF

V: TRBV2
D: TRBD2
J: TRBJ2-1
CDR3: CASSGSPINEQFF

V: TRBV30
D: .
J: TRBJ2-5
CDR3: CAWSVNLQETQYF

V: TRBV10-3
D: TRBD1
J: TRBJ1-4
CDR3: CAISSRRGIPGQEKLFF

V: TRBV7-9
D: .
J: TRBJ1-4
CDR3: CASSLGTDSEKLFF